Below are 32 T cell receptor beta chains sequenced from a single sample in a study of blood T cell repertoires in COVID-19 (TCRdb year 2020). Library preparation used the immunoSEQ multiplex PCR assay. Held by TCRdb, this immuneACCESS table contains in-frame sequences only and omits some clones. Under half of the omission traces to an unresolved V gene where checked; the cause of the rest is unknown. The sample includes 140,000 to 150,000 clones, with under 90% observed a single time. The ten largest clones capture roughly 34% of the sample. Sequenced input: peripheral blood. All receptors derive from a human donor in a cohort sampled during active COVID-19.

The chain uses TRBV11-2 and TRBJ2-7; 8 bases align to TRBD1. The CDR3 extends over 15 amino acids. V gave up 5 bases and J gave up 0 bases; unmatched junction bases: 6. Germline V gene sequence: CDR1 SGHAT, CDR2 FQNNGV. The CDR3 loop reads CASSLGQGRSYEQYF. In nucleotides, the CDR3 is TGTGCCAGCAGCCTTGGACAGGGTCGCTCCTACGAGCAGTACTTC.

The rearrangement uses TRBV15 and TRBJ2-5; 10 bases agree with TRBD2. Germline CDR1 and CDR2: LNHNV and YYDKDF (reference sequence). This CDR3 has 15 residues. Trimming took 1 base from V and 7 from J; bases not matched to a gene: 6. CDR3 loop: CATSRGVAGGGTQYF. CDR3 nucleotides: TGTGCCACCAGCAGAGGGGTAGCGGGGGGCGGGACCCAGTACTTC. Combining the CDR3 with reference TRBV15 and TRBJ2-5 gives the whole variable domain DAMVIQNPRYQVTQFGKPVTLSCSQTLNHNVMYWYQQKSSQAPKLLFHYYDKDFNNEADTPDNFQSRRPNTSFCFLDIRSPGLGDTAMYLCATSRGVAGGGTQYFGPGTRLLVL.

This rearrangement joins TRBV7-2 to TRBJ1-6, with 8 bases that match TRBD1. The germline CDR1 and CDR2 sequences are SGHTA and FQGNSA. This CDR3 comprises 15 residues. With 1 base clipped from V and 10 bases from J, the junction kept 6 bases outside the gene matches. The CDR3 spells CASSLGDRGWSPLHF. Written as DNA, the CDR3 is TGTGCCAGCAGCTTAGGCGACAGGGGTTGGTCACCCCTCCACTTT.

The rearrangement uses TRBV4-2 and TRBJ1-5; D ambiguous. The V and J ends lost 0 bases and 4 bases respectively, with 7 bases between them. CDR1 and CDR2 (germline): LGHNA, YNFKEQ. The CDR3 runs 14 residues. CDR3 sequence (DNA): TGTGCCAGCAGCCAAGATGGAGGGAATCAGCCCCAGCATTTT. This translates into CASSQDGGNQPQHF.

The V gene is TRBV7-9, the J gene TRBJ2-1, with D possibly matching TRBD1 (5 bases). Germline values: CDR1 SEHNR, CDR2 FQNEAQ (reference sequence). Trimming removed 5 bases from V and 9 bases from J, with 14 bases in between. CDR3 length equals 13 residues. This CDR3 reads CASSPPQGSEQFF. The CDR3 DNA follows: TGTGCCAGCAGCCCCCCCCAGGGAAGTGAGCAGTTCTTC.

This sequence joins TRBV27 and TRBJ2-2, with 10 bases aligning to TRBD1. The junction had 4 bases not matched to a gene; V was cut back by 5 bases and J by 4 bases. The CDR3 is 15 residues long. Looked up from germline, CDR1 is MNHEY and CDR2 is SMNVEV (reference sequence). CDR3 protein: CASSRGDRGTGELFF. CDR3 nucleotide sequence: TGTGCCAGCAGTCGGGGGGACAGGGGCACCGGGGAGCTGTTTTTT.

This chain links TRBV7-9 with TRBJ1-1; tentatively, D is TRBD1 (6 bases). Trimming removed 1 base from V and 0 bases from J, with 9 bases in between. The CDR3 spans 15 residues. Germline V gene data show CDR1 as SEHNR and CDR2 as FQNEAQ (reference sequence). DNA for the CDR3: TGTGCCAGCAGCTTAGGGAACAGGGTGAACACTGAAGCTTTCTTT. Translated, it gives CASSLGNRVNTEAFF.

This clone occurred once. The chain joins TRBV18 to TRBJ1-3; possible D gene TRBD1, 6 bases. The CDR3 is 16 amino acids. Germline V lookup: CDR1 KGHSH, CDR2 LQKENI. V was clipped by 6 bases and J by 0 bases, with 15 bases between them. In DNA, the CDR3 is TGTGCCAGCTCCCCAGGACAGCTACCCTCTGGAAACACCATATATTTT. This gives the protein CASSPGQLPSGNTIYF.

This clone was seen only once. V gene TRBV5-1 combines with J gene TRBJ1-1, with 8 bases aligning to TRBD1. Per the germline V gene, CDR1 is SGHRS and CDR2 is YFSETQ. J lost 4 bases, V lost 4 bases, and 9 bases had no gene match. The length of the CDR3 is 15 residues. CDR3 sequence: CASSPLTGVGTEAFF. CDR3 sequence (DNA): TGCGCCAGCAGCCCGTTGACAGGGGTAGGCACTGAAGCTTTCTTT.

This sequence joins TRBV6-6 and TRBJ1-2, with 8 bases aligning to TRBD1. CDR1 and CDR2 from the germline V gene are MNHNY and SVGAGI (reference sequence). This CDR3 region has 12 residues. V was pared by 7 bases and J by 8 bases, with 6 bases of the junction left unmatched. The CDR3 spells CASNVGDRGYTF. The CDR3 DNA reads TGTGCCAGCAACGTAGGGGACAGGGGCTACACCTTC.

The CDR3 loop is CASSPGGGRTNYGYTF. CDR3 in DNA: TGCGCCAGCAGCCCCGGGGGAGGGCGGACTAACTATGGCTACACCTTC. V gene TRBV4-1 combines with J gene TRBJ1-2; D is possibly TRBD1 (5 bases). The ends were cut back, 4 bases at V and 0 bases at J, with 15 bases in the middle. Germline loops: CDR1 MGHRA, CDR2 YSYEKL. The CDR3 is 16 residues long.

The chain recombines TRBV10-3 with TRBJ2-7; 8 nucleotides agree with TRBD1. The CDR3 totals 15 residues. Trimming cost V 8 bases and J 2 bases; bases outside gene matches: 11. Germline V gives CDR1 ENHRY, CDR2 SYGVKD. CDR3 residues: CAIGVDRGFAYEQYF. DNA of the CDR3: TGTGCCATCGGAGTCGACAGGGGATTTGCCTACGAGCAGTACTTC.

The sample holds one count of this clone. The V and J genes are TRBV5-1 and TRBJ1-4; 10 nucleotides agree with TRBD1. Trimming cost V 2 bases and J 6 bases; bases outside gene matches: 7. CDR3 length: 16 amino acids. Germline CDR1 is SGHRS and CDR2 is YFSETQ. The CDR3 DNA is TGCGCCAGCAGCTTACGACAGGGGGCAGGGGATGAAAAACTGTTTTTT. Translating it yields CASSLRQGAGDEKLFF.

This clone was counted only a few times. The V and J genes are TRBV9 and TRBJ2-7; D possibly corresponds to TRBD1 (6 bases). The CDR3 totals 13 residues. Germline V gene lookup returns CDR1 SGDLS and CDR2 YYNGEE. The V end was cut by 1 base, the J end by 5 bases, with 10 bases between. CDR3: CASSVRGSDEQYF. For the CDR3, the DNA is TGTGCCAGCAGCGTAAGGGGGTCGGACGAGCAGTACTTC.

The chain carries TRBV12-3 or TRBV12-4 and TRBJ1-2; D gene unclear. This CDR3 is 13 amino acids long. Trimming removed 0 bases at V and 8 bases at J, with 10 bases between. The CDR3 reads CASSLADFGGYTF. CDR3 DNA: TGTGCCAGCAGTTTAGCCGACTTCGGGGGCTACACCTTC.

This CDR3 is CASGQGANTEAFF. The CDR3 DNA reads as TGTGCCAGTGGACAGGGGGCGAACACTGAAGCTTTCTTT. The genes are TRBV19 and TRBJ1-1; 11 bases match TRBD1. The ends lost 8 bases at V and 1 base at J; junction bases unmatched: 0. This CDR3 contains 13 residues. CDR1 is LNHDA, CDR2 SQIVND, per germline (reference sequence).

The sample holds one count of this clone. The genes are TRBV2 and TRBJ2-3; 9 positions agree with TRBD2. The ends lost 5 bases at V and 1 base at J; junction bases unmatched: 4. The V gene's germline CDR1 is SNHLY and CDR2 FYNNEI. The CDR3 is 15 amino acids. As DNA, the CDR3 is TGTGCCAGCAGTCCACTAGCGGGTGGCACAGATACGCAGTATTTT. It codes for CASSPLAGGTDTQYF.

V gene TRBV5-4 combines with J gene TRBJ1-1, with D hard to call. Trimming cost V 1 base and J 1 base, with 5 bases left between them. CDR1 SGHNT and CDR2 YYREEE come from the germline V gene (reference sequence). This CDR3 comprises 13 residues. The CDR3 reads CASSLNTNTEAFF. In nucleotides, the CDR3 is TGTGCCAGCAGCTTGAACACGAACACTGAAGCTTTCTTT.

The J gene is TRBJ2-1, the V gene TRBV11-3; a weak D match, TRBD1 (6 bases). The CDR3 has 15 amino acids. V shed 0 bases and J shed 3 bases, with 9 bases lying between them. CDR1 SGHNT and CDR2 YENEEA come from the germline V gene. The CDR3 region has the DNA TGTGCCAGCAGCTTAGAACAGGGTGGCTACAATGAGCAGTTCTTC. Its protein is CASSLEQGGYNEQFF.

The chain is built from TRBV3-1 (or the pseudogene TRBV3-2) and TRBJ2-2; possible D gene TRBD2, 6 bases. The CDR3 runs 17 residues. Looked up from germline, CDR1 is LGHDT and CDR2 is YNNKEL (reference sequence). Trimming pared 4 bases from V and 3 bases from J, leaving 18 bases between. CDR3 in amino acids: CASSLRGRQGYTGELFF. The CDR3, as DNA: TGTGCCAGCAGCCTCCGGGGGAGGCAGGGATACACCGGGGAGCTGTTTTTT.

The rearrangement joins TRBV15 to TRBJ1-3; perhaps TRBD1 as D (6 bases). Deletions cut 1 base from V and 0 bases from J, with 7 bases between. Germline V gene lookup returns CDR1 LNHNV and CDR2 YYDKDF (reference sequence). The CDR3 loop spans 15 amino acids. The CDR3 spells CATSRVRGSGNTIYF. The CDR3 DNA is TGTGCCACCAGCAGAGTCAGGGGCTCTGGAAACACCATATATTTT.

The chain links TRBV6-5 to TRBJ1-3; no definite D call. CDR3 size: 15 residues. Germline V gene lookup returns CDR1 MNHEY and CDR2 SVGAGI. Trimming stripped 4 bases from V and 4 bases from J, with 14 bases between. As DNA, the CDR3 is TGTGCCAGCAGTTCCATCGCAGGTGCGGGAAACACCATATATTTT. This translates into CASSSIAGAGNTIYF.

The rearrangement uses TRBV3-1 (or the pseudogene TRBV3-2) and TRBJ2-1; 10 nucleotides line up with TRBD1. Germline CDR1 LGHDT, CDR2 YNNKEL (reference sequence). Losses at the gene ends were 4 bases for V and 2 bases for J; bases not matched to a gene: 2. The CDR3 spans 15 residues. The CDR3 sequence is CASSRDRGAYNEQFF. CDR3 in DNA: TGTGCCAGCAGCCGGGACAGGGGAGCCTACAATGAGCAGTTCTTC.

The table lists this clone with a few counts. The chain has TRBV10-3 and TRBJ1-6; D is perhaps TRBD1 (5 bases). This CDR3 comprises 16 residues. CDR1 ENHRY and CDR2 SYGVKD come from the germline V gene. The V gene lost 3 bases and the J gene lost 7 bases, with 16 bases spanning the gap. The CDR3 sequence is CAISERSGDRNSPLHF. The DNA for the CDR3 is TGTGCCATCAGTGAAAGATCGGGAGACAGAAATTCACCCCTCCACTTT.

This chain uses TRBV5-1 with TRBJ2-4; TRBD1 might be the D (5 bases). Germline CDR1 and CDR2: SGHRS and YFSETQ. Trimming removed 0 bases from V and 5 bases from J, with 9 bases in between. The CDR3 consists of 14 residues. This chain's CDR3 is CASSLEGRENIQYF. As DNA, the CDR3 is TGCGCCAGCAGCTTGGAGGGGCGCGAAAACATTCAGTACTTC.

The chain has TRBV5-1 and TRBJ1-1; TRBD1 matches 7 bases. CDR1 SGHRS and CDR2 YFSETQ come from the germline V gene. The junction had 7 bases not matched to a gene; V was cut back by 4 bases and J by 1 base. The CDR3 has 15 amino acids. The CDR3 DNA sequence: TGCGCCAGCAGCCCTAGGACAGGAGCGAACACTGAAGCTTTCTTT. This translates into CASSPRTGANTEAFF.

In nucleotides, the CDR3 is TGCGCCAGCAGCCCCATTACTAGCTCCAAGACCCAGTACTTC. As protein: CASSPITSSKTQYF. The rearrangement uses TRBV4-1 and TRBJ2-5; weak D call: TRBD2 (6 bases). This CDR3 comprises 14 residues. V lost 4 bases, J lost 6 bases, and 15 bases lay in between. Germline V lookup: CDR1 MGHRA, CDR2 YSYEKL.

The rearrangement links TRBV7-3 to TRBJ2-7; 7 bases are a match to TRBD1. Germline-derived CDR1 and CDR2 are SGHTA and FQGTGA. V lost 5 bases, J lost 6 bases, and 13 bases stayed unmatched. This CDR3 contains 15 residues. The CDR3 DNA reads as TGTGCCAGCAGCCAAAGCGTCGGGACAGCGGTCGAGCAGTACTTC. Protein: CASSQSVGTAVEQYF.

The chain combines TRBV7-2 with TRBJ2-2; D is undetermined. The V gene lost 3 bases and the J gene lost 5 bases, with 7 bases spanning the gap. Germline lookup yields CDR1 SGHTA and CDR2 FQGNSA. This CDR3 region has 13 residues. CDR3 sequence: CASSFDWTGELFF. The CDR3 DNA reads as TGTGCCAGCAGCTTCGACTGGACCGGGGAGCTGTTTTTT.

V usage is TRBV2 and J usage is TRBJ2-5, with 9 bases fitting TRBD2. This CDR3 contains 17 residues. With V trimmed by 3 bases and J by 2 bases, 10 bases remained unmatched. Germline-derived CDR1 and CDR2 are SNHLY and FYNNEI. The CDR3 protein is CASSERPSGDIQETQYF. CDR3 coding DNA: TGTGCCAGCAGTGAGAGGCCTAGCGGGGACATTCAAGAGACCCAGTACTTC.

The chain is built from TRBV5-5 and TRBJ1-4; TRBD1 matches at 11 bases. Trimming at V came to 5 bases and at J to 7 bases, leaving 7 bases not matched to a gene. Looked up from germline, CDR1 is SGHKS and CDR2 is YYEKEE (reference sequence). CDR3 size: 15 residues. The CDR3 protein is CASRRTGGAGEKLFF. DNA of the CDR3: TGTGCCAGCAGACGGACAGGGGGCGCGGGTGAAAAACTGTTTTTT.

The chain uses TRBV7-8 and TRBJ1-1; possible D gene TRBD1, 6 bases. CDR1 and CDR2 (germline): SGHVS, FQNEAQ. This CDR3 contains 14 residues. Deletions cut 5 bases from V and 1 base from J, with 11 bases between. The CDR3 loop is CASSPLTGNTEAFF. In DNA, the CDR3 is TGTGCCAGCAGCCCCCTGACAGGGAACACTGAAGCTTTCTTT. Full variable domain (missing parts from reference TRBV7-8 and TRBJ1-1): GAGVSQSPRYKVAKRGQDVALRCDPISGHVSLFWYQQALGQGPEFLTYFQNEAQLDKSGLPSDRFFAERPEGSVSTLKIQRTQQEDSAVYLCASSPLTGNTEAFFGQGTRLTVV.